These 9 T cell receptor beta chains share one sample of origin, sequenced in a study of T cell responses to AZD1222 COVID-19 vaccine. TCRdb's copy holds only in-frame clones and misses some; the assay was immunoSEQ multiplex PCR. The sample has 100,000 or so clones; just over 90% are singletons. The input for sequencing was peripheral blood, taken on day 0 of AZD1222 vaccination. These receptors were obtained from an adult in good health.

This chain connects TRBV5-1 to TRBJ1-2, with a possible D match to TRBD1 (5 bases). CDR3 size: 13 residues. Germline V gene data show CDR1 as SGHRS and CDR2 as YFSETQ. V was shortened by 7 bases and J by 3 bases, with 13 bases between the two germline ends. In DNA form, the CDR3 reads TGCGCCAGCGGGCAGGGTGATTACTATGGCTACACCTTC. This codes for CASGQGDYYGYTF.

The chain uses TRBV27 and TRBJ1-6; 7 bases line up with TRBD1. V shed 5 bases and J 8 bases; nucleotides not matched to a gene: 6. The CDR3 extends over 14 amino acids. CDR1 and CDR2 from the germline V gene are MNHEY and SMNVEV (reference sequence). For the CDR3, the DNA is TGTGCCAGCAGTCCAGGGACAGATCATTCACCCCTCCACTTT. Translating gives CASSPGTDHSPLHF.

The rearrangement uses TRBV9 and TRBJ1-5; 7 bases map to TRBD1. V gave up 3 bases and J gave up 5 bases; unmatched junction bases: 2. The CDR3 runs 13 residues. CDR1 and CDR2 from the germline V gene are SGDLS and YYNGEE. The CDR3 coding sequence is TGTGCCAGCAGCGGCACAGGGGATCAGCCCCAGCATTTT. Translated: CASSGTGDQPQHF.

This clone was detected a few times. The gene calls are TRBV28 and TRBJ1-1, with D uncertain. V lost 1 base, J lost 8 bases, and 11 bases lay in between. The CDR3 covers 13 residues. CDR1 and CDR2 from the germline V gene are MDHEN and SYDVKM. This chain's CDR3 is CASSLSGSDEAFF. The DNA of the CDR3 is TGTGCCAGCAGTTTATCCGGGAGCGACGAAGCTTTCTTT.

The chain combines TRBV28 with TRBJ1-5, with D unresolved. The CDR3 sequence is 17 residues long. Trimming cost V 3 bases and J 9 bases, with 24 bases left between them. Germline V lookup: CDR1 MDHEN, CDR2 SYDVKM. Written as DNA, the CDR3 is TGTGCCAGCAGTTTGGTCGAGAACCACAGCCGAGGTCGGCCCCAGCATTTT. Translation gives CASSLVENHSRGRPQHF.

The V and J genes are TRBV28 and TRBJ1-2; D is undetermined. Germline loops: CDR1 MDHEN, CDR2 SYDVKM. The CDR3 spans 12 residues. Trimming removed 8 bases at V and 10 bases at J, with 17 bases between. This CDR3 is CASGSRLYHYTF. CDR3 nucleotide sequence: TGTGCCAGCGGGAGCCGGCTTTATCACTACACCTTC.

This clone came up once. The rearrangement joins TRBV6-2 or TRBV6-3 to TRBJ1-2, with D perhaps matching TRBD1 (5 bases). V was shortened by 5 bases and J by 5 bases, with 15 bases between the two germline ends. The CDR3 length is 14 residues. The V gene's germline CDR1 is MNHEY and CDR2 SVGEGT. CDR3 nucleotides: TGTGCCAGCAGTCCCGGGGGTTCGGTGTATGGCTACACCTTC. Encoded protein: CASSPGGSVYGYTF.

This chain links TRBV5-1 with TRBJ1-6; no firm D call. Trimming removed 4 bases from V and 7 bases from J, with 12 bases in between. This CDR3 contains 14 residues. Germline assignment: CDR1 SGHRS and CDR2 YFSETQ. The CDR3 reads CASSQRTGNSPLHF. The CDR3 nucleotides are TGCGCCAGCAGCCAGAGGACGGGAAATTCACCCCTCCACTTT.

The DNA for the CDR3 is TGTGCCAGCGGGGGACGGACGAACACTGAAGCTTTCTTT. It codes for CASGGRTNTEAFF. The rearrangement links TRBV9 to TRBJ1-1; the D gene is possibly TRBD1 (5 bases). The CDR3 runs 13 residues. CDR1 is SGDLS and CDR2 is YYNGEE in the germline V gene. Trimming stripped 7 bases from V and 1 base from J, with 11 bases between.